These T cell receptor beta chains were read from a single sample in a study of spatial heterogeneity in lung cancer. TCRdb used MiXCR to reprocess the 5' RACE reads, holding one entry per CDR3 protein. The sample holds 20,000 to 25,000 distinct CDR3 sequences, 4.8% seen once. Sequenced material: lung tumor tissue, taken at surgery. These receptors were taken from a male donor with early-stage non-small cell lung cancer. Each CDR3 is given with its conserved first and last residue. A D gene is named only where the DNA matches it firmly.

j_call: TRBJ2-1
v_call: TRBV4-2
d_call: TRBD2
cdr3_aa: CASSLLAGGLAYNEQFF

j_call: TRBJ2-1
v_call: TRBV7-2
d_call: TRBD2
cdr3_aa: CASSFGGGLGEQFF

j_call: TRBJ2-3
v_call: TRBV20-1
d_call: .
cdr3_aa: CSARAQIGTDTQYF

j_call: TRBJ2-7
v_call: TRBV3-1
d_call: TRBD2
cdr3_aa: CASSQLAGGTYEQYF

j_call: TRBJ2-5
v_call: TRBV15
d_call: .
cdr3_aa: CATSPGGETQYF

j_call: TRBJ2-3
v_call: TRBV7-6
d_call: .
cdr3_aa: CASRALAGTGADTQYF

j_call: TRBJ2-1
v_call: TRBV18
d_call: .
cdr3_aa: CASSPLTGTSSYNEQFF

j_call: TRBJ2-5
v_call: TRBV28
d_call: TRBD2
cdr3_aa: CASSPGLAQETQYF

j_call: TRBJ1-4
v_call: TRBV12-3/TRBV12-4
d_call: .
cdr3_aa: CASSLGWGKLFF

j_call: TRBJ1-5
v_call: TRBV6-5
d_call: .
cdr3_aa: CASSYSKGGSNQPQHF

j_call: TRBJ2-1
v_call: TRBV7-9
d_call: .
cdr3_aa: CASRPGALNEQFF

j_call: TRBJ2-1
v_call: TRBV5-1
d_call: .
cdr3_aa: CASSLAREKGNEQFF

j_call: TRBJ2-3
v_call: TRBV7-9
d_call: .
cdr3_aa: CASTVGDTQYF

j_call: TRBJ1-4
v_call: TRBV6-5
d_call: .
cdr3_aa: CASSYAGINEKLFF

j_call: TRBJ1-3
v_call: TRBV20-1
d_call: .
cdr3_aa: CSASVDSGNTIYF

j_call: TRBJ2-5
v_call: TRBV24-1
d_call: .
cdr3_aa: CATSDSDDPETQYF

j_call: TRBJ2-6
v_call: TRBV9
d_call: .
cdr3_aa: CASSSPAANVLTF

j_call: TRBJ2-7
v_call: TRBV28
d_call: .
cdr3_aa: CASRNIYEQYF

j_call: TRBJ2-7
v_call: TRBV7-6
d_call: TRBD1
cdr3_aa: CASSMGQGGYEQYF

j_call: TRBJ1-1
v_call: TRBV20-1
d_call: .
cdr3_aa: CSARVRTWPGLNTEAFF

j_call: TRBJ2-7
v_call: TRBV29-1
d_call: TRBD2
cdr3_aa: CSVEAGGGEQYF

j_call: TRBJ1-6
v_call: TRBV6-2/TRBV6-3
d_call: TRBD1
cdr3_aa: CASSAQGATVSPLHF

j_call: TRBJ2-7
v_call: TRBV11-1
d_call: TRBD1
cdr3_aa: CASSFGQAYEQYF

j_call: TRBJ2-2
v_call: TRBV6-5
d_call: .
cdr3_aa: CASRLHPMGTGELFF

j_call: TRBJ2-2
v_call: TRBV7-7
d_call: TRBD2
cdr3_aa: CASSSSRGFGELFF

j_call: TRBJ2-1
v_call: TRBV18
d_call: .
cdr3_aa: CASSPPSPGAKNEQFF

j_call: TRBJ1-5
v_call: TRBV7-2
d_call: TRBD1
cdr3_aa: CASRPGQGDGQPQHF

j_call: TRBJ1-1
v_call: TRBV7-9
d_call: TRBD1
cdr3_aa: CASSYSGGTEAFF

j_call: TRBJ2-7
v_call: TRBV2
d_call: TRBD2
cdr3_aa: CASSEALAGVTYEQYF

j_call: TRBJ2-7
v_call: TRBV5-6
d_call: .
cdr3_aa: CASSRYPDNPPPNYEQYF

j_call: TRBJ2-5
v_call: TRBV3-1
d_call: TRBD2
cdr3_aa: CASSRTTSGGTQYF

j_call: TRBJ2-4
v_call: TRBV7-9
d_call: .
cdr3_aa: CASSLAGIKNIQYF

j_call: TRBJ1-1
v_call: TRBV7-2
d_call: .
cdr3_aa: CASSFSGLVSEAFF

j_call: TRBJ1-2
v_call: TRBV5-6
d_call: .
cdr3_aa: CASSSPRSYGYTF

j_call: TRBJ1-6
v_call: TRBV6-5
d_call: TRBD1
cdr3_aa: CASRADRGLNSPLHF

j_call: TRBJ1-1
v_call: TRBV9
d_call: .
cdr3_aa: CASRAPGEAEAFF

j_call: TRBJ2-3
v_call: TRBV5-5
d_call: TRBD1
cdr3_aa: CASSLGDRGFDTQYF

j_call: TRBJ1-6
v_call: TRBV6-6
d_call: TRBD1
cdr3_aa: CASTRGEGAPYNSPLHF

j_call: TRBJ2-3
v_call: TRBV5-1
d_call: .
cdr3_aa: CASSLGGPLYTDTQYF